These T cell receptor beta chains were read from a single sample in a study of T cells in localized non-small cell lung cancer. Repertoires were generated with immunoSEQ multiplex PCR, while TCRdb's copy carries only in-frame clones and drops some. The data show about 36,000 clones, approximately 92% seen once. The sequencing here drew on peripheral blood, taken before any cancer treatment. The receptors here all came from a female donor over 55 with stage I lung adenocarcinoma. The CDR3 runs from the conserved cysteine through the conserved F or W. D genes are given only for firm matches. For some rows the clone size is stated as once, few or many, or as a class when expanded; others skip it.

clone_size	v_call	d_call	j_call	cdr3_nt	cdr3_aa
.	TRBV7-2	.	TRBJ2-2	TGTGCCAGCAGCTTAGAGGTCGCGCTCACCGGGGAGCTGTTTTTT	CASSLEVALTGELFF
.	TRBV7-9	.	TRBJ1-2	TGTGCCAGCAGCTCCCTTAACTATGGCTACACCTTC	CASSSLNYGYTF
.	TRBV18	TRBD2	TRBJ2-1	TGTGCCAGCTCATCCGGGACGACTAGCGGGGGCCGGGATGAGCAGTTCTTC	CASSSGTTSGGRDEQFF
.	TRBV6-4	.	TRBJ2-7	TGTGCCAGCAGTGACTCAGACAGCCGGCAGTACTTC	CASSDSDSRQYF
.	TRBV5-1	.	TRBJ2-3	TGCGCCAGCAGTATTTGGGGGGGCGAAGCAGATACGCAGTATTTT	CASSIWGGEADTQYF
.	TRBV7-2	TRBD1	TRBJ1-2	TGTGCCAGCAGCTTAGCTTTAGACAGGGGCTATGGCTACACCTTC	CASSLALDRGYGYTF
.	TRBV29-1	TRBD1	TRBJ1-2	TGCAGCGCACCGGGACAGGGGGCTAGGTATGGCTACACCTTC	CSAPGQGARYGYTF
.	TRBV4-1	.	TRBJ2-3	TGCGCCAGCAGCCAACCGTCTGCTACAAGAGATACGCAGTATTTT	CASSQPSATRDTQYF
.	TRBV11-2	TRBD1	TRBJ1-1	TGTGCCAGCATTATAACAGGGGGCGGAACTGAAGCTTTCTTT	CASIITGGGTEAFF
large	TRBV6-1	.	TRBJ1-5	TGTGCCAGAGGAGGGAATCAGCCCCAGCATTTT	CARGGNQPQHF
.	TRBV6-4	.	TRBJ1-1	TGTGCCAGCAGTGAAAAGACAGGCGGTAACACTGAAGCTTTCTTT	CASSEKTGGNTEAFF
.	TRBV18	TRBD1	TRBJ1-1	TGTGCCAGCTCACCAACCCGGACAGGGGGAGGTGTGGCCACTGAAGCTTTCTTT	CASSPTRTGGGVATEAFF
.	TRBV7-2	TRBD1	TRBJ2-4	TGTGCCAGCAGCCCCACCGGGACAGGGGGCAAAAACATTCAGTACTTC	CASSPTGTGGKNIQYF
.	TRBV27	TRBD1	TRBJ1-5	TGTGCCAGCAGTTTATGGGCAGGGGGAGGCAATCAGCCCCAGCATTTT	CASSLWAGGGNQPQHF
.	TRBV14	TRBD1	TRBJ1-2	TGTGCCAGCAGCCGATCGACAGGGGGGAGAGGGTATGGCTACACCTTC	CASSRSTGGRGYGYTF
.	TRBV27	.	TRBJ2-3	TGTGCCAGCAGTTCGAGGGTGCCATTAACCTCACATACGCAGTATTTT	CASSSRVPLTSHTQYF
.	TRBV19	TRBD1	TRBJ2-3	TGTGCCAGTAGTATGCGGAAACAGGGGGCGATTGCAGATACGCAGTATTTT	CASSMRKQGAIADTQYF
.	TRBV4-1	.	TRBJ2-7	TGCGCCAGCAGCCGGCCTGGGGTTTCCTACGAGCAGTACTTC	CASSRPGVSYEQYF
.	TRBV5-1	TRBD1	TRBJ1-2	TGCGCCAGCAGCCACTCGCAGGGGGAGGTTGTCTATGGCTACACCTTC	CASSHSQGEVVYGYTF
few	TRBV18	TRBD1	TRBJ1-6	TGTGCCAGCTCACCGGGAGGGGGCAGGCATTCACCCCTCCACTTT	CASSPGGGRHSPLHF
.	TRBV6-5	.	TRBJ1-2	TGTGCCAGCAGGGACGGTCACTATGGCTACACCTTC	CASRDGHYGYTF
.	TRBV5-1	TRBD1	TRBJ1-2	TGCGCCAGCAGCTTAACAGGGGCCACCTATAACAAAAACTATGGCTACACCTTC	CASSLTGATYNKNYGYTF
.	TRBV14	.	TRBJ2-7	TGTGCCAGCAGCCAAGATACATATACAGGGAGCGAGCAGTACTTC	CASSQDTYTGSEQYF
.	TRBV6-6	.	TRBJ1-3	TGTGCCAGCAGTACCATGGGAAACACCATATATTTT	CASSTMGNTIYF
.	TRBV7-2	.	TRBJ2-7	TGTGCCAGCAGCTTAGTATCAGGGATCTCCTACGAGCAGTACTTC	CASSLVSGISYEQYF
.	TRBV6-1	TRBD2	TRBJ2-1	TGTGCCAGCATTTCGACTAGCGGGGGCTACAATGAGCAGTTCTTC	CASISTSGGYNEQFF
.	TRBV6-1	.	TRBJ1-2	TGTGCCAGCACTTCTCGGGCGGGTGGCTACACCTTC	CASTSRAGGYTF
.	TRBV7-6	TRBD1	TRBJ1-1	TGTGCCAGCAGCCCCATTAAGGGGGCGCGGGACACTGAAGCTTTCTTT	CASSPIKGARDTEAFF
.	TRBV19	.	TRBJ1-2	TGTGCCAGTCGTACCCTGGGAGCAGGGAGGCATTATGGCTACACCTTC	CASRTLGAGRHYGYTF
.	TRBV10-3	.	TRBJ1-3	TGTGCCATCAGCCCGACAGGCTCCCCCTCTGGAAACACCATATATTTT	CAISPTGSPSGNTIYF
.	TRBV6-5	.	TRBJ2-4	TGTGCCAGCAGTTACCAGGGGGCCAAAAACATTCAGTACTTC	CASSYQGAKNIQYF
.	TRBV19	.	TRBJ1-3	TGTGCCAGTAGTATTGATCTACAGGGAAACACCATATATTTT	CASSIDLQGNTIYF
once	TRBV7-7	.	TRBJ2-3	TGTGCTAGCAGCCGCGGGGTCACAGATACGCAGTATTTT	CASSRGVTDTQYF
.	TRBV9	TRBD1	TRBJ2-5	TGTGCCAGCAGCGTAGTCCCGGGACAGGGAACAGAGACCCAGTACTTC	CASSVVPGQGTETQYF
.	TRBV5-1	.	TRBJ1-1	TGCGCCAGCAGCTTAGGGGTGGGGTACACTGAAGCTTTCTTT	CASSLGVGYTEAFF
.	TRBV18	TRBD2	TRBJ2-7	TGTGCCAGCTCACCTTCCGCGGGGGACTACGAGCAGTACTTC	CASSPSAGDYEQYF
.	TRBV6-5	.	TRBJ1-1	TGTGCCAGCAGTTTCTCAGGTCCCACTGAAGCTTTCTTT	CASSFSGPTEAFF
.	TRBV9	.	TRBJ2-2	TGTGCCAGCAGCGGGTACGCGGGCGCCGGGGAGCTGTTTTTT	CASSGYAGAGELFF
.	TRBV6-1	.	TRBJ1-1	TGTGCCAGCACTCGACAGTATATTGACACTGAAGCTTTCTTT	CASTRQYIDTEAFF
.	TRBV2	TRBD1	TRBJ1-2	TGTGCCAGCAGTGAAACCGGGACAGCCTTATCCTACACCTTC	CASSETGTALSYTF
.	TRBV5-1	.	TRBJ2-5	TGCGCCAGCAGTGGCGGGGACTACCAAGAGACCCAGTACTTC	CASSGGDYQETQYF
.	TRBV27	.	TRBJ2-3	TGTGCCAGCAGTTTCATGGGGCCAATAGTGGCAGATACGCAGTATTTT	CASSFMGPIVADTQYF
.	TRBV6-5	TRBD1	TRBJ1-2	TGTGCCAGCACCAGCGGCAGGGGGGGGTATGGCTACACCTTC	CASTSGRGGYGYTF
.	TRBV7-9	.	TRBJ2-2	TGTGCCAGCAGCTTATTGGGGGTATCGGGGGAGCTGTTTTTT	CASSLLGVSGELFF
.	TRBV2	.	TRBJ1-4	TGTGCCAGCATACCGGAGACAAGGGGGAATGAAAAACTGTTTTTT	CASIPETRGNEKLFF
.	TRBV7-2	.	TRBJ1-1	TGTGCCAGCAGCTTACGGAGCGGAACGGGCCGTCTGAACACTGAAGCTTTCTTT	CASSLRSGTGRLNTEAFF
once	TRBV2	.	TRBJ2-4	TGTGCCAGCAGTGAAGGCCCAAGAATAGCCAAAAACATTCAGTACTTC	CASSEGPRIAKNIQYF
.	TRBV9	.	TRBJ2-3	TGTGCCAGCTCCAAGGAGGGGAGCACAGATACGCAGTATTTT	CASSKEGSTDTQYF
.	TRBV4-2	.	TRBJ2-3	TGTGCCAGCAGCCAGTGGGTAACAGATACGCAGTATTTT	CASSQWVTDTQYF
.	TRBV6-1	.	TRBJ1-2	TGTGCCAGCAGACTCATGACAGTCTATGGCTACACCTTC	CASRLMTVYGYTF
.	TRBV7-3	.	TRBJ2-1	TGTGCCACCTCCCTCCTTGCGGGGACCTACAATGAGCAGTTCTTC	CATSLLAGTYNEQFF
once	TRBV6-5	TRBD1	TRBJ1-1	TGTGCCAGCAGCCGGGACAGGGGTTCCACTGAAGCTTTCTTT	CASSRDRGSTEAFF
once	TRBV7-2	.	TRBJ1-1	TGTGCCAGCAGCCAGATGGCCCAGAACACTGAAGCTTTCTTT	CASSQMAQNTEAFF
.	TRBV25-1	TRBD2	TRBJ2-5	TGTGCCAGCAGTGAATCTGGCGGGGGGGCCCGGGAGACCCAGTACTTC	CASSESGGGARETQYF
.	TRBV6-1	.	TRBJ2-3	TGTGCCAGCAGTGGCCGGACAGCAGCAGCAGATACGCAGTATTTT	CASSGRTAAADTQYF
.	TRBV28	TRBD1	TRBJ1-2	TGTGCCAGCAGTCGGACAGGGGACTTTAACTATGGCTACACCTTC	CASSRTGDFNYGYTF
.	TRBV30	.	TRBJ1-1	TGTGCCTGGACGCTAGGGGCAGATGGTGAAGCTTTCTTT	CAWTLGADGEAFF
.	TRBV19	.	TRBJ1-6	TGTGCCAGTAGTATAGCCCCCGATTCACCCCTCCACTTT	CASSIAPDSPLHF
.	TRBV11-3	.	TRBJ2-1	TGTGCCAGCAGCTTAGCGGGACCTCACAGTGAGCAGTTCTTC	CASSLAGPHSEQFF